Listed below are T cell receptor beta chains from one sample, sequenced in a study of T cell responses to AZD1222 COVID-19 vaccine. This table comes from immunoSEQ multiplex PCR, and its TCRdb copy is limited to in-frame clones, with some not included. Among 57,000 or so clones, over 60% were seen once, and the ten largest hold over 12%. The material was peripheral blood, obtained on day 0 of AZD1222 vaccination. The source is an adult in good health. Both conserved end residues are part of each CDR3. A D gene is named only where the DNA matches it firmly. Size is omitted from some rows. Given values are once, few, many or a class for expanded clones.

V,D,J,size,DNA,CDR3
TRBV6-5,NA,TRBJ1-1,NA,TGTGCCAGCAGGCACAGGGACGTGAACACTGAAGCTTTCTTT,CASRHRDVNTEAFF
TRBV6-2/TRBV6-3,TRBD1,TRBJ1-5,few,TGTGCCAGCAGTTACGGCAGGGGGAATCAGCCCCAGCATTTT,CASSYGRGNQPQHF
TRBV7-9,NA,TRBJ2-7,few,TGTGCCAGCAGCTTAGCGGGCACCATGGGGTACTTC,CASSLAGTMGYF
TRBV10-3,TRBD2,TRBJ2-1,NA,TGTGCCATCAGTGCCCGGGGTGCGGGGGGGCATAATGAGCAGTTCTTC,CAISARGAGGHNEQFF
TRBV27,NA,TRBJ2-3,NA,TGTGCCAGCAGTTTATTGAAGTGGGATAGGGGAGATACGCAGTATTTT,CASSLLKWDRGDTQYF
TRBV29-1,NA,TRBJ2-2,NA,TGCAGCGTTGAAAGGAGGGGTTGGACCGGGGAGCTGTTTTTT,CSVERRGWTGELFF
TRBV15,NA,TRBJ1-1,NA,TGTGCCACCAGCAGAGAGGCCGGACAGATTGAAGCTTTCTTT,CATSREAGQIEAFF
TRBV7-9,TRBD1,TRBJ2-7,NA,TGTGCCTACGACCCCCAGGGGGCCACCTACGAGCAGTACTTC,CAYDPQGATYEQYF
TRBV7-2,NA,TRBJ1-1,NA,TGTGCCAGCAGTCCGCCGGGGGGGCACACTGAAGCTTTCTTT,CASSPPGGHTEAFF
TRBV7-9,TRBD1,TRBJ1-2,many,TGTGCCAGCAGCTTCATGGCAGGGGGGCTACCTAACTATGGCTACACCTTC,CASSFMAGGLPNYGYTF
TRBV3-1/TRBV3-2,TRBD1,TRBJ2-1,NA,TGTGCCAGCAGCCTAGGGACAGGGAGCTCCTACAATGAGCAGTTCTTC,CASSLGTGSSYNEQFF
TRBV7-9,NA,TRBJ2-2,NA,TGTGCCAGCAGCTTAGCAGGGACGACCGGGGAGCTGTTTTTT,CASSLAGTTGELFF
TRBV6-5,NA,TRBJ1-5,NA,TGTGCCAGCAGTTACGATCGTCGGGATCAGCCCCAGCATTTT,CASSYDRRDQPQHF
TRBV5-4,TRBD1,TRBJ1-2,NA,TGTGCCAGCAGTACAGGACAGGGGGAGGGTGGCTACACCTTC,CASSTGQGEGGYTF
TRBV7-9,NA,TRBJ1-5,few,TGTGCCAGCAGCCCGTCGGGGTTTCAGCCCCAGCATTTT,CASSPSGFQPQHF